A single TCR beta chain is shown here with its context. Its matching antigen is unknown. This sample was taken from a study of OX40 agonist ivuxolimab in advanced cancers. The wider study: Participants averaged roughly 57 years of age (range roughly 23 to 85) and were 75% to 90% male. Therapy given before enrollment (anti-PD-1, anti-PD-L1 or anti-CTLA-4) was allowed, and around 41% had some.

The ends lost 4 bases at V and 4 bases at J; junction bases unmatched: 4. This CDR3 contains 15 residues. CDR1 and CDR2 (germline): SGDLS, YYNGEE. The protocol was immunoSEQ multiplex PCR, while the TCRdb copy is restricted to in-frame clones and leaves out a portion. The sample records 60,000 to 85,000 clones, about 87% being singletons. Overall study findings and caveats: Within 6 weeks, CD4+ and CD8+ blood T cells expanded clonally at 0.1 to 3.0 mg/kg.

This clonotype was sampled from an adult with an advanced solid tumor such as melanoma, head and neck, liver or kidney cancer. Sequenced here: CD4+ or CD8+ T cells sorted from blood, sampled in a trial of the OX40 agonist ivuxolimab. The V call is TRBV9, the J call TRBJ2-1, with 11 bases that match TRBD2. The DNA for the CDR3 is TGTGCCAGCAGCCCTCGACTAGCGGGATACAATGAGCAGTTCTTC. It yields the protein CASSPRLAGYNEQFF.